This T cell receptor beta chain was identified during a study of blood T cell repertoires in COVID-19. At the level of the study: From the United States, Italy and Spain came samples of acute and convalescent COVID-19.

The method was immunoSEQ multiplex PCR; TCRdb's version includes in-frame clones alone and lacks a portion of them. The sample records about 130,000 clones, 85% to 90% being singletons. Sequencing was performed on peripheral blood. This sequence originates from a man older than 75 with active or convalescent COVID-19.

The CDR3 reads CATSDYDSEQYF. CDR3 in DNA: TGTGCCACCAGTGACTACGACAGCGAGCAGTACTTC. The V and J genes are TRBV24-1 and TRBJ2-7, with D possibly being TRBD1 (5 bases). CDR3 length: 12 amino acids. V was trimmed by 4 bases and J by 6 bases, leaving 9 bases between them. The germline gives CDR1 KGHDR, CDR2 SFDVKD.